The 3 T cell receptor beta chains below come from one sample, sequenced in a study of beta chain features in type 1 diabetes (dated by TCRdb to the late 2010s). The full study reports these points: Type 1 diabetes patients showed a moderate but significant shortening of TCRB CDR3 length in all four CD4+ subsets.

The library was obtained by the immunoSEQ multiplex PCR assay. The High Capacity cDNA Reverse Transcription Kit was used to reverse transcribe all of the isolated RNA, meaning that expressed TCRB transcripts were what got sequenced. TCRdb re-hosts the immuneACCESS table, in-frame sequences only. Its copies lack some clones; in the studies checked, an unresolved V gene accounts for under half of them, and the cause for the rest is not known. For this sample there are 630,000 or so clones; roughly 13% appear just once. The ten top clones hold less than 0.04% of the sample. No antigen has been assigned to these receptors. The sample was naive CD4+ T cells from blood. The sample's cell subset or site label, decoded: true naive CD4+ T cells. The receptors were gathered from a man aged 18 to 29 with type 1 diabetes.

This chain joins TRBV7-2 and TRBJ1-5; D possibly corresponds to TRBD1 (5 bases). Per germline, CDR1 SGHTA and CDR2 FQGNSA. The CDR3 contains 14 residues. The V end lost 0 bases, the J end lost 5 bases, and 8 bases lay between the germline ends. The CDR3 region is CASSLARDYQPQHF. The CDR3 DNA sequence: TGTGCCAGCAGCTTAGCACGGGACTATCAGCCCCAGCATTTT.

Points on this clone: One end of the junction is discordant with germline, which a read error may explain. The V gene is TRBV7-7, the J gene TRBJ2-5; TRBD2 aligns across 9 bases. The CDR3 is 16 residues long. Germline V gives CDR1 SSHAT, CDR2 FNYEAQ (reference sequence). The CDR3 DNA follows: TGTGCTAGCAGCCGTTCTCTAGCGGGAAGACAAGAGACCCAGTACTTC. Its protein is CASSRSLAGRQETQYF.

Here the CDR3 reads CASSQEDTRDTQYF. The CDR3 bases are TGCGCCAGCAGCCAAGAAGACACGAGGGATACGCAGTATTTT. The rearrangement uses TRBV4-3 and TRBJ2-3; D is ambiguous. V was pared by 0 bases and J by 6 bases, with 10 bases between. Germline values: CDR1 LGHNA, CDR2 YSLEER. This CDR3 contains 14 residues.